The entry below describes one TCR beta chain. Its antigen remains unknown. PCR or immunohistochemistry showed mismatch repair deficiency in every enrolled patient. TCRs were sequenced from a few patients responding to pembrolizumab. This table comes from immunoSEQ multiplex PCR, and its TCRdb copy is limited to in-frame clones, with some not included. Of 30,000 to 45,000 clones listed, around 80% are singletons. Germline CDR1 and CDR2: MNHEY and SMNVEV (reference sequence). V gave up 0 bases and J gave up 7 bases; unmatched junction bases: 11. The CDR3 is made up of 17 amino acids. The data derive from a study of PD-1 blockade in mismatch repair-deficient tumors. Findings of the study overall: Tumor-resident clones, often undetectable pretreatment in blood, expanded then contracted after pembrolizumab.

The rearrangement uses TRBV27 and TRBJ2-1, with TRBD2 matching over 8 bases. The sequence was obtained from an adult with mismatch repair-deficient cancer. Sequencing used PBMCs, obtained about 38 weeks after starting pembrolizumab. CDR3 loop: CASSLSTHSGSRNEQFF. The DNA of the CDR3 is TGTGCCAGCAGTTTATCAACCCACAGCGGGAGTAGAAATGAGCAGTTCTTC.